This T cell receptor beta chain originates from a study of blood T cell repertoires in COVID-19. With V trimmed by 4 bases and J by 4 bases, 13 bases remained unmatched. This CDR3 has 17 residues. The germline gives CDR1 SGHRS, CDR2 YFSETQ. TCRdb keeps only in-frame clones here, not all; method: immunoSEQ multiplex PCR. The sample has about 68,000 clones; 85% are singletons. This clone came up a few times. Sequencing was carried out using peripheral blood. This clonotype originated in a man aged 45-65 years with acute or convalescent COVID-19. This chain links TRBV5-1 with TRBJ2-2; 7 positions agree with TRBD1. In DNA, the CDR3 is TGCGCCAGCAGCCCCCCAGGGACAGTTTACAGCACCGGGGAGCTGTTTTTT. Translating gives CASSPPGTVYSTGELFF.